This T cell receptor (beta chain) was recovered during a study of memory CD8 T cells in hepatitis C reinfection. Study background: Reinfection meant HCV RNA positivity after two negatives ≥60 days apart.

The time point denotes: late/post reinfection, 12 to 24 weeks after detection. Sorted cells were sequenced directly ex vivo without any in vitro expansion. Generated by immunoSEQ multiplex PCR, the TCRdb table keeps only in-frame clones and is missing some. The repertoire has about 50,000 clones, roughly 89% of them found once; the top ten carry 0.72%. CDR1 and CDR2 (germline): MNHEY, SVGAGI. V dropped 4 bases and J dropped 2 bases, with 8 bases sitting between them. The CDR3 runs to 14 residues. The chain employs TRBV6-5 and TRBJ2-2; D remains ambiguous. This clonotype was sampled from a man between 18 and 35 years old with hepatitis C virus infection. Material for sequencing was naive CD8+ T cells sorted from blood. CDR3 DNA: TGTGCCAGCAGTTTTCAGGCAAACACCGGGGAGCTGTTTTTT. Residues: CASSFQANTGELFF.